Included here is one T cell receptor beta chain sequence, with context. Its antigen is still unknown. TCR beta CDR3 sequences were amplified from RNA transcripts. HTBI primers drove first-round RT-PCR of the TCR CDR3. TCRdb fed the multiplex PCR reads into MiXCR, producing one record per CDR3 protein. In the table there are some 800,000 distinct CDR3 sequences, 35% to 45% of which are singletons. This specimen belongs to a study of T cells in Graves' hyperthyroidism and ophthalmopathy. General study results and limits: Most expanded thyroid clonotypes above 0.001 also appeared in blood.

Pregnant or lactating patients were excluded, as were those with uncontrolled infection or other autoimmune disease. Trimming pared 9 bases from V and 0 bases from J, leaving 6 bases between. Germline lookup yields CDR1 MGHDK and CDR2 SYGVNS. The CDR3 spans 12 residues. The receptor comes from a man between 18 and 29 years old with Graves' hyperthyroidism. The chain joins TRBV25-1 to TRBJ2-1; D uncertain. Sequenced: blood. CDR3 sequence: CASYGSYNEQFF. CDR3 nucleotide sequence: TGTGCCAGTTACGGCTCCTACAATGAGCAGTTCTTC.